The rows below give T cell receptor beta chains drawn from one sample of a study of cytomegalovirus exposure and HLA in healthy donors. Clones were read by immunoSEQ multiplex PCR, and TCRdb kept only the in-frame ones, dropping some. This sample has 140,000 or so clones; more than 65% occur once, and the top ten carry 1.5% to 2%. Material for sequencing was PBMCs. The receptors originated from a woman aged 25 to 39 in good health and CMV-seronegative. The CDR3 runs from the conserved cysteine through the conserved F or W. A D gene is named only where the DNA matches it firmly. The size field is filled for only some rows; it gives once, few, many or a size class.

v_gene	d_gene	abundance	j_gene	CDR3aa	CDR3nt
TRBV2	NA	NA	TRBJ2-3	CASRHGAMLDTQYF	TGTGCCAGCCGCCACGGAGCAATGCTAGATACGCAGTATTTT
TRBV13	NA	NA	TRBJ2-3	CASSLETSTSTDTQYF	TGTGCCAGCAGCTTAGAAACATCGACTAGCACAGATACGCAGTATTTT
TRBV7-2	NA	NA	TRBJ2-3	CASSLGWGLTDTQYF	TGTGCCAGCAGCCTAGGTTGGGGCCTCACAGATACGCAGTATTTT
TRBV7-2	TRBD1	few	TRBJ1-5	CASSSIPDRGAILNQPQHF	TGTGCCAGCAGCTCAATACCCGACAGGGGCGCTATCCTCAATCAGCCCCAGCATTTT
TRBV5-1	TRBD2	NA	TRBJ2-5	CASSPGLAGLETQYF	TGCGCCAGCAGCCCCGGACTAGCGGGGTTAGAGACCCAGTACTTC
TRBV29-1	TRBD1	NA	TRBJ1-4	CSVRVRGQSNEKLFF	TGCAGCGTTCGCGTAAGGGGGCAATCTAATGAAAAACTGTTTTTT
TRBV4-1	TRBD2	NA	TRBJ2-3	CASSQDASWTSGRVPSTDTQYF	TGCGCCAGCAGCCAAGATGCCTCATGGACTAGCGGGAGGGTACCTAGCACAGATACGCAGTATTTT
TRBV7-9	NA	NA	TRBJ1-1	CASSPRLTSHTEAFF	TGTGCCAGCAGCCCGAGACTTACTTCACACACTGAAGCTTTCTTT
TRBV6-5	NA	NA	TRBJ1-4	CASTSRVRRREKLFF	TGTGCCAGCACTTCGCGGGTCCGCAGGCGGGAAAAACTGTTTTTT
TRBV4-1	TRBD1	NA	TRBJ1-2	CASSHYSGQGVPGYTF	TGCGCCAGCAGCCACTACTCGGGACAGGGGGTGCCTGGCTACACCTTC
TRBV7-3	TRBD2	few	TRBJ2-2	CASSSRLAGSPNPGELFF	TGTGCCAGCAGCTCCAGACTAGCGGGGAGCCCCAATCCCGGGGAGCTGTTTTTT
TRBV13	NA	NA	TRBJ2-1	CASSLGLGPTKFF	TGTGCCAGCAGCTTAGGCCTAGGCCCCACCAAATTCTTC
TRBV4-1	NA	NA	TRBJ2-5	CASTLSGHNFGETQYF	TGCGCCAGCACCCTATCGGGACATAATTTTGGGGAGACCCAGTACTTC
TRBV27	TRBD1	NA	TRBJ1-2	CASSLSGWTGRNYGYTF	TGTGCCAGCAGTTTATCGGGGTGGACAGGGAGGAACTATGGCTACACCTTC
TRBV5-1	NA	once	TRBJ2-2	CASSFNPGNTGELFF	TGCGCCAGCAGCTTCAATCCGGGTAACACCGGGGAGCTGTTTTTT
TRBV16	TRBD1	NA	TRBJ1-5	CASSYTGGRQPQHF	TGTGCCAGCAGCTATACAGGGGGCCGGCAGCCCCAGCATTTT
TRBV5-1	NA	NA	TRBJ2-1	CASSTSGSSHNEQFF	TGCGCCAGCAGCACCTCAGGGTCTTCCCACAATGAGCAGTTCTTC
TRBV7-2	TRBD2	few	TRBJ2-3	CASSSGLAGTDTQYF	TGTGCCAGCAGCTCGGGACTAGCGGGCACAGATACGCAGTATTTT
TRBV7-3	NA	NA	TRBJ2-1	CASSLTGAYNEQFF	TGTGCCAGCAGCTTAACGGGCGCCTACAATGAGCAGTTCTTC
TRBV7-9	NA	NA	TRBJ2-2	CASTNSAGENTGELFF	TGTGCCAGCACCAATTCCGCCGGGGAGAACACCGGGGAGCTGTTTTTT
TRBV28	NA	NA	TRBJ1-2	CASLRLQENYGYTF	TGTGCCAGCCTGCGACTCCAAGAGAACTATGGCTACACCTTC
TRBV28	NA	NA	TRBJ2-7	CATRGSKVYEQYF	TGTGCCACGAGGGGGTCTAAAGTCTACGAGCAGTACTTC
TRBV28	TRBD1	NA	TRBJ2-1	CASSSGQGYNEQFF	TGTGCCAGCAGTTCAGGACAGGGATACAATGAGCAGTTCTTC
TRBV10-3	TRBD1	NA	TRBJ2-5	CATLGDRDQETQYF	TGTGCCACACTAGGGGACAGGGATCAAGAGACCCAGTACTTC
TRBV11-2	NA	NA	TRBJ1-2	CASSLDPQGGYGYTF	TGTGCCAGCAGCTTAGATCCACAGGGTGGCTATGGCTACACCTTC
TRBV5-1	NA	NA	TRBJ2-5	CASSPGLETQYF	TGCGCCAGCAGCCCTGGGCTAGAGACCCAGTACTTC
TRBV5-4	NA	NA	TRBJ2-1	CASSSPSGIYNEQFF	TGTGCCAGCAGCTCTCCTTCAGGGATCTACAATGAGCAGTTCTTC
TRBV6-5	TRBD1	NA	TRBJ1-5	CASSYSQTGNQPQHF	TGTGCCAGCAGTTACTCACAGACAGGGAATCAGCCCCAGCATTTT
TRBV11-2	NA	NA	TRBJ2-1	CASSPGVWGRGLHEQFF	TGTGCCAGCAGCCCAGGAGTCTGGGGTAGGGGCCTCCATGAGCAGTTCTTC
TRBV5-6	NA	NA	TRBJ1-2	CASSLFSPPGGYTF	TGTGCCAGCAGCTTGTTTAGCCCACCGGGGGGCTACACCTTC
TRBV19	NA	NA	TRBJ1-5	CASTMSLRDQPQHF	TGTGCCAGTACCATGTCTTTGCGGGATCAGCCCCAGCATTTT
TRBV4-2	TRBD2	NA	TRBJ2-3	CASSQVSGNTDTQYF	TGTGCCAGCAGCCAAGTGAGCGGGAATACAGATACGCAGTATTTT
TRBV27	TRBD2	NA	TRBJ2-4	CASSGLAGGLNIQYF	TGTGCCAGCAGTGGGTTAGCGGGGGGGCTGAACATTCAGTACTTC
TRBV10-3	NA	NA	TRBJ1-2	CAISELGGENYGYTF	TGTGCCATCAGTGAGCTCGGGGGTGAGAACTATGGCTACACCTTC
TRBV9	TRBD2	NA	TRBJ2-7	CASSVSSGRDEQYF	TGTGCCAGCAGCGTATCTAGCGGGAGGGACGAGCAGTACTTC
TRBV10-3	NA	NA	TRBJ2-3	CATGTGGSTDTQYF	TGTGCCACCGGTACGGGGGGCAGCACAGATACGCAGTATTTT
TRBV5-4	TRBD2	NA	TRBJ2-3	CASSPGWTSGTDTQYF	TGTGCCAGCAGCCCCGGGTGGACTAGCGGTACAGATACGCAGTATTTT
TRBV6-1	TRBD2	NA	TRBJ2-1	CASSDTSGGYNEQFF	TGTGCCAGCAGTGATACTAGCGGGGGGTACAATGAGCAGTTCTTC
TRBV6-1	NA	NA	TRBJ1-2	CASSVTGGGSNGYTF	TGTGCCAGCAGTGTGACGGGGGGTGGATCGAATGGCTACACCTTC
TRBV28	TRBD2	few	TRBJ2-7	CASSGGLAGGNEQYF	TGTGCCAGCAGTGGGGGACTAGCGGGAGGGAACGAGCAGTACTTC
TRBV7-2	NA	NA	TRBJ1-1	CASSLWGANTEAFF	TGTGCCAGCAGCTTGTGGGGAGCGAACACTGAAGCTTTCTTT
TRBV30	NA	NA	TRBJ1-1	CAWNLVNTEAFF	TGTGCCTGGAACCTAGTGAACACTGAAGCTTTCTTT
TRBV7-2	NA	NA	TRBJ1-1	CASIFYTGFRAEAFF	TGTGCCAGCATCTTTTATACAGGGTTTCGGGCTGAAGCTTTCTTT
TRBV9	NA	NA	TRBJ1-1	CASSVGGSRTEAFF	TGTGCCAGCAGCGTAGGAGGGAGCAGGACTGAAGCTTTCTTT
TRBV6-6	TRBD1	NA	TRBJ2-2	CASSYSRTGTTGELFF	TGTGCCAGCAGTTACAGTAGGACAGGGACCACCGGGGAGCTGTTTTTT
TRBV2	NA	NA	TRBJ2-4	CASSPTDYTIQYF	TGTGCCAGCAGTCCAACTGACTATACCATTCAGTACTTC
TRBV5-1	TRBD2	NA	TRBJ2-1	CASSTGLAGDNEQFF	TGCGCCAGCAGCACCGGACTAGCGGGGGACAATGAGCAGTTCTTC
TRBV18	NA	once	TRBJ1-1	CASSPEKQGITEAFF	TGTGCCAGCTCACCAGAGAAGCAGGGAATCACTGAAGCTTTCTTT